Here is one T cell receptor (beta chain) with its context. Its specificity is unknown. This CDR3 comprises 16 residues. CDR1 GTSNPN and CDR2 SVGIG come from the germline V gene (reference sequence). The germline V and J ends were trimmed by 1 base and 2 bases, with 15 bases remaining between them. This sample was included in a study of cytotoxic CD8 clonotypes in ibrutinib-treated CLL. Study-wide background: Partial response occurred in approximately 25 patients and complete response in 2; at median roughly 74 months, approximately 14 remained remitted and around twelve progressed. Response material was collected after a median about 12 months of treatment, range 6 to 36.

The study, taken as a whole, reports: Clonality went higher at ibrutinib response and then dropped back toward baseline at progression. Under therapy, public clonotypes either contracted or stayed stable, and they were uncommon.

Clones were read by immunoSEQ multiplex PCR, and TCRdb kept only the in-frame ones, dropping some. Here the sample spans about 20,000 clones, approximately 69% being singletons. The sample was PBMCs, taken before ibrutinib treatment. This receptor was obtained from a human donor with chronic lymphocytic leukemia. The chain carries TRBV30 and TRBJ1-3; perhaps TRBD1 as D (5 bases). CDR3 in DNA: TGTGCCTGGAGTGGAGGAGACAGTGAGCCTGGAAACACCATATATTTT. This sequence encodes CAWSGGDSEPGNTIYF.